These 20 T cell receptor beta chains were all obtained from the same sample, sequenced in a study of a mutant IDH1 vaccine in newly diagnosed glioma. Time point here: week 11, during vaccination. All doses held 300 ug of mutant IDH1 20-mer peptide, with topical imiquimod. Sequenced by immunoSEQ multiplex PCR; TCRdb stores in-frame clones only, minus some. Of around 30,000 clones in the sample, around 87% were seen once. Their antigen targets remain unknown. The input for sequencing was PBMCs, taken from a glioma patient whose treatment included an IDH1 peptide vaccine. Receptors originate from a man between 18 and 29 years old with glioma.

The gene calls are TRBV4-3 and TRBJ2-1; 16 bases agree with TRBD2. The CDR3 has 15 amino acids. Germline lookup yields CDR1 LGHNA and CDR2 YSLEER. The V gene end was trimmed by 4 bases and the J gene end by 10 bases; junction bases not matched to a gene: 4. CDR3 sequence reads: CASSPGTSGREEQFF. CDR3 nucleotides: TGCGCCAGCAGCCCCGGGACTAGCGGGAGGGAAGAGCAGTTCTTC.

V and J are TRBV6-5 and TRBJ1-5; no firm D call. V dropped 2 bases and J dropped 0 bases, with 11 bases sitting between them. This CDR3 has 16 residues. Germline CDR1 MNHEY, CDR2 SVGAGI. CDR3 nucleotides: TGTGCCAGCAGTTACGGTGGGCCGGGTAGCAATCAGCCCCAGCATTTT. This sequence encodes CASSYGGPGSNQPQHF.

This clone was seen a single time. J is TRBJ1-2 and V is TRBV6-1; D is perhaps TRBD1 (6 bases). Germline assignment: CDR1 MNHNS and CDR2 SASEGT. V lost 3 bases to trimming and J lost 7 bases, with 9 bases between them. The CDR3 spans 12 residues. The CDR3 sequence is CASSELGGGYTF. In DNA, the CDR3 is TGTGCCAGCAGTGAGTTAGGGGGTGGCTACACCTTC.

The chain employs TRBV5-1 and TRBJ2-4; no reliable D call. CDR1 and CDR2 from the germline V gene are SGHRS and YFSETQ. This CDR3 has 13 residues. With 2 bases removed from V and 5 bases from J, the gap between germline ends came to 8 bases. The CDR3 protein is CASSFGPENIQYF. CDR3 sequence (DNA): TGCGCCAGCAGCTTTGGGCCAGAAAACATTCAGTACTTC.

The chain couples TRBV2 to TRBJ2-2; possible D gene TRBD2, 6 bases. V shed 5 bases and J shed 5 bases, with 9 bases lying between them. Germline-derived CDR1 and CDR2 are SNHLY and FYNNEI. This CDR3 contains 13 residues. Written as DNA, the CDR3 is TGTGCCAGCAGTTCGGAGGGTACCGGGGAGCTGTTTTTT. Encoded protein: CASSSEGTGELFF.

This sequence joins TRBV6-5 and TRBJ2-1; 8 bases are a match to TRBD1. This CDR3 region has 14 residues. From germline, CDR1 is MNHEY and CDR2 SVGAGI. The junction had 5 bases not matched to a gene; V was cut back by 4 bases and J by 6 bases. The CDR3 reads CASSSSGQGNEQFF. CDR3 DNA: TGTGCCAGCAGTTCATCCGGACAGGGCAATGAGCAGTTCTTC.

The chain has TRBV4-3 and TRBJ2-2, with TRBD1 identical over 9 bases. The CDR3 is 16 residues long. Germline CDR1 and CDR2: LGHNA and YSLEER. Trimming at V came to 3 bases and at J to 4 bases, leaving 6 bases not matched to a gene. CDR3 in amino acids: CASSHLRDRVTGELFF. The CDR3 coding sequence is TGCGCCAGCAGCCATCTCCGGGACAGGGTCACCGGGGAGCTGTTTTTT.

The chain carries TRBV6-6 and TRBJ1-5, with D uncertain. Trimming removed 7 bases at V and 1 base at J, with 14 bases between. This CDR3 contains 15 residues. CDR1 is MNHNY, CDR2 SVGAGI, per germline (reference sequence). This CDR3 is CASTFDGLSNQPQHF. CDR3 coding DNA: TGTGCCAGCACCTTCGACGGATTAAGCAATCAGCCCCAGCATTTT.

The chain carries TRBV6-1 and TRBJ2-7; 15 nucleotides line up with TRBD2. CDR3 length: 15 amino acids. J was trimmed by 1 base and V by 8 bases; bases with no gene match: 3. Germline V lookup: CDR1 MNHNS, CDR2 SASEGT. The CDR3 here is CASAGLAGGSYEQYF. CDR3 DNA sequence: TGTGCCAGCGCCGGACTAGCGGGAGGGTCCTACGAGCAGTACTTC.

The chain couples TRBV25-1 to TRBJ1-3, with D hard to call. The length of the CDR3 is 12 residues. CDR1 and CDR2 (germline): MGHDK, SYGVNS. Between the trimmed V and J ends, which lost 6 bases and 3 bases, there was a span of 6 bases. CDR3 residues: CASSRIGNTIYF. DNA of the CDR3: TGTGCCAGCAGCAGGATTGGAAACACCATATATTTT.

The CDR3 region has the DNA TGTGCCATCAGTGAGTCACTAGCTTGGAGCTCCTACAATGAGCAGTTCTTC. Translated, it gives CAISESLAWSSYNEQFF. V and J are TRBV10-3 and TRBJ2-1; tentative D call: TRBD2 (6 bases). The V end was cut by 0 bases, the J end by 0 bases, with 12 bases between. This CDR3 contains 17 residues. The germline CDR1 and CDR2 sequences are ENHRY and SYGVKD.

CDR3 residues: CASRMRANTGELFF. As DNA, the CDR3 is TGTGCCAGTCGGATGAGGGCCAACACCGGGGAGCTGTTTTTT. The J gene is TRBJ2-2, the V gene TRBV19; possibly TRBD2 for D (5 bases). The CDR3 contains 14 residues. Germline-derived CDR1 and CDR2 are LNHDA and SQIVND (reference sequence). Trimming shortened V by 8 bases and J by 2 bases, and 12 bases separated the two germline ends.

The rearrangement uses TRBV4-2 and TRBJ1-2; D uncertain. V was shortened by 0 bases and J by 2 bases, with 10 bases between the two germline ends. The germline V gene encodes CDR1 LGHNA and CDR2 YNFKEQ. The CDR3 consists of 15 residues. The CDR3 spells CASSQEGSTNYGYTF. The CDR3 bases are TGTGCCAGCAGCCAAGAGGGATCGACCAACTATGGCTACACCTTC.

The DNA for the CDR3 is TGCAGCGTGGCGGACAGGGGGGGTGGCTACACCTTC. It encodes CSVADRGGGYTF. V and J are TRBV29-1 and TRBJ1-2, with 10 bases fitting TRBD1. J gave up 7 bases and V 6 bases, and 5 bases lay outside the gene matches. This CDR3 has 12 amino acids. The germline V gene has CDR1 SQVTM and CDR2 ANQGSEA.

The chain uses TRBV4-2 and TRBJ2-3; D might be TRBD2 (6 bases). V was cut by 2 bases and J by 1 base, with 19 bases left in between. CDR1 and CDR2 (germline): LGHNA, YNFKEQ. There are 18 residues in the CDR3. CDR3 bases: TGTGCCAGCAGCCAACGGGACTCAATCTCGGATGGCACAGATACGCAGTATTTT. It encodes CASSQRDSISDGTDTQYF.

The chain combines TRBV7-9 with TRBJ1-5, with D uncertain. CDR3 length: 12 amino acids. The germline V gene encodes CDR1 SEHNR and CDR2 FQNEAQ (reference sequence). Between the trimmed V and J ends, which lost 3 bases and 4 bases, there was a span of 4 bases. The DNA for the CDR3 is TGTGCCAGCAGCTTTAGGAATCAGCCCCAGCATTTT. It codes for CASSFRNQPQHF.

The rearrangement joins TRBV4-2 to TRBJ2-7, with TRBD2 matching over 9 bases. The germline gives CDR1 LGHNA, CDR2 YNFKEQ. The length of the CDR3 is 15 residues. J lost 3 bases, V lost 2 bases, and 5 bases had no gene match. The CDR3 DNA sequence: TGTGCCAGCAGCCAATTACTAGCGGGCATCTACGAGCAGTACTTC. It specifies CASSQLLAGIYEQYF.

This clone was detected only once. This chain connects TRBV6-6 to TRBJ2-2, with 7 bases fitting TRBD2. The germline CDR1 and CDR2 sequences are MNHNY and SVGAGI (reference sequence). This CDR3 is built from 15 residues. With V trimmed by 8 bases and J by 4 bases, 10 bases remained unmatched. CDR3 sequence reads: CASEGLAEGTGELFF. The CDR3 bases are TGTGCCAGCGAGGGGCTAGCGGAGGGCACCGGGGAGCTGTTTTTT.

The genes are TRBV28 and TRBJ2-6; 10 bases are shared with TRBD1. This CDR3 is 16 amino acids long. The ends lost 7 bases at V and 2 bases at J; junction bases unmatched: 5. CDR1 and CDR2 (germline): MDHEN, SYDVKM. The CDR3 nucleotides read TGTGCCAGCAAGGGACAGGGGTCAGCTGGGGCCAACGTCCTGACTTTC. It translates to CASKGQGSAGANVLTF.

V and J are TRBV5-1 and TRBJ2-5; D call uncertain. The length of the CDR3 is 15 residues. The germline gives CDR1 SGHRS, CDR2 YFSETQ. With 0 bases removed from V and 1 base from J, the gap between germline ends came to 10 bases. CDR3 protein: CASSLEGVGQETQYF. Here the CDR3 DNA reads TGCGCCAGCAGCTTGGAAGGAGTAGGCCAAGAGACCCAGTACTTC.